Presented here are 10 T cell receptor beta chains from one specimen sequenced in a study of T cell repertoires in cytomegalovirus infection. MiXCR was run by TCRdb on the reads, yielding one entry per CDR3 protein. The sample records roughly 340,000 distinct CDR3 sequences, 25% to 30% being singletons. Their recognized antigens are unknown. This sample comprised cultured PBMCs, obtained from culture after CMV antigen stimulation. All receptors derive from a human donor in good health (CMV status not recorded). Some clones in this sample may be carry-over from other donors' samples.

This clonotype was picked up many times. The chain recombines TRBV7-2 with TRBJ1-3, with unresolved D. CDR1 and CDR2 from the germline V gene are SGHTA and FQGNSA. V lost 3 bases to trimming and J lost 2 bases, with 2 bases between them. The CDR3 has 12 residues. The CDR3 nucleotides are TGTGCCAGCAGCTTTGCTGGAAACACCATATATTTT. Translated: CASSFAGNTIYF.

The V and J genes are TRBV6-6 and TRBJ1-4; D not certain. The CDR3 has 15 amino acids. Trimming removed 2 bases at V and 10 bases at J, with 17 bases between. Germline CDR1 is MNHNY and CDR2 is SVGAGI (reference sequence). In nucleotides, the CDR3 is TGTGCCAGCAGTTACCTGGACGCCGGTGATGGAAAACTGTTTTTT. Amino acids: CASSYLDAGDGKLFF.

In its sample, this clonotype was seen a few times. V is TRBV12-3 or TRBV12-4 and J is TRBJ1-2; 8 nucleotides match TRBD1. The CDR3 spans 14 residues. V lost 9 bases to trimming and J lost 3 bases; unmatched junction nucleotides: 9. CDR3 sequence reads: CASALTGDHYGYTF. CDR3 sequence (DNA): TGTGCCAGTGCTCTGACAGGGGACCACTATGGCTACACCTTC.

This clonotype has a handful of counts. V and J are TRBV6-1 and TRBJ2-3, with D possibly being TRBD2 (5 bases). CDR1 MNHNS and CDR2 SASEGT come from the germline V gene. The CDR3 has 12 amino acids. Deletions cut 5 bases from V and 6 bases from J, with 9 bases between. The CDR3 DNA reads as TGTGCCAGCAGTTCCAGGAGGGATACGCAGTATTTT. It encodes CASSSRRDTQYF.

This clonotype showed up just a few times. This sequence joins TRBV7-9 and TRBJ2-7, with D perhaps given as TRBD1 or TRBD2 (5 bases each). V was shortened by 3 bases and J by 2 bases, with 11 bases between the two germline ends. Germline values: CDR1 SEHNR, CDR2 FQNEAQ (reference sequence). This CDR3 has 14 amino acids. As DNA, the CDR3 is TGTGCCAGCAGCTTGAAAGGGGAGCCCTACGAGCAGTACTTC. Translating it yields CASSLKGEPYEQYF.

V usage is TRBV7-3 and J usage is TRBJ2-3; 8 nucleotides agree with TRBD2. This CDR3 region has 14 residues. CDR1 is SGHTA, CDR2 FQGTGA, per germline. Germline trimming cut 4 bases from V and 6 bases from J; bases unmatched to any gene: 6. This CDR3 is CASSYGTRADTQYF. CDR3 nucleotide sequence: TGTGCCAGCAGCTACGGGACTAGAGCCGATACGCAGTATTTT.

This chain links TRBV5-1 with TRBJ2-6, with unresolved D. V lost 4 bases and J lost 0, with 14 bases in between. Per germline, CDR1 SGHRS and CDR2 YFSETQ. This CDR3 is 17 amino acids long. The CDR3 loop reads CASSPQDPGSGANVLTF. CDR3 coding DNA: TGCGCCAGCAGCCCCCAAGACCCTGGCTCTGGGGCCAACGTCCTGACTTTC.

V gene TRBV6-6 combines with J gene TRBJ2-7; no clear D. The ends were cut back, 8 bases at V and 2 bases at J, with 10 bases in the middle. This CDR3 spans 12 amino acids. CDR1 MNHNY and CDR2 SVGAGI come from the germline V gene (reference sequence). The CDR3 DNA reads as TGTGCCAGCCGATGGGATACCTACGAGCAGTACTTC. Translated: CASRWDTYEQYF.

This clonotype was recorded a few times. The chain joins TRBV7-8 to TRBJ1-1, with D uncertain. Germline V gene sequence: CDR1 SGHVS, CDR2 FQNEAQ. Trimming took 5 bases from V and 4 from J, leaving 14 bases between them. There are 14 residues in the CDR3. In nucleotides, the CDR3 is TGTGCCAGCAGCCCTCGTGGGTCCCTCACTGAAGCTTTCTTT. Amino acid sequence: CASSPRGSLTEAFF.

The chain uses TRBV7-2 and TRBJ2-3; TRBD1 matches 8 bases. The J segment lost 3 bases and the V segment lost 4 bases, leaving 6 bases of the junction unmatched. CDR3 length: 15 amino acids. Germline V lookup: CDR1 SGHTA, CDR2 FQGNSA. Here the CDR3 reads CASSSQGGRTDTQYF. CDR3 nucleotides: TGTGCCAGCAGCTCACAGGGGGGTAGGACAGATACGCAGTATTTT. The complete variable domain, with remaining parts taken from reference TRBV7-2 and TRBJ2-3, reads GAGVSQSPSNKVTEKGKDVELRCDPISGHTALYWYRQSLGQGLEFLIYFQGNSAPDKSGLPSDRFSAERTGGSVSTLTIQRTQQEDSAVYLCASSSQGGRTDTQYFGPGTRLTVL.